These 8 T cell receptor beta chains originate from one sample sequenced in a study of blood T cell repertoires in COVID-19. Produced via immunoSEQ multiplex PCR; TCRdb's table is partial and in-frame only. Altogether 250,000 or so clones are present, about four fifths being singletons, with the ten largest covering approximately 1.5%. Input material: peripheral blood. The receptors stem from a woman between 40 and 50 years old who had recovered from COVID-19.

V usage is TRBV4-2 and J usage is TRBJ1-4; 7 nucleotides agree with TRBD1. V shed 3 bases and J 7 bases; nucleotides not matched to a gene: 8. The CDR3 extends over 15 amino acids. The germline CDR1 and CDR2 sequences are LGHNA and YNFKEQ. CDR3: CASSQGQSGSEKLFF. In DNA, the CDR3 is TGTGCCAGCAGCCAGGGACAGTCCGGTAGTGAAAAACTGTTTTTT.

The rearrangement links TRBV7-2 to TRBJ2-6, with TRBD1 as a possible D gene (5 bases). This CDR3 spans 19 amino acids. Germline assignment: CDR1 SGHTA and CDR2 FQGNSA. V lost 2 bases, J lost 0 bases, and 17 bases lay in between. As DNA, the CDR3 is TGTGCCAGCAGCTTATTGTCTGACAGTGGGATCTCTGGGGCCAACGTCCTGACTTTC. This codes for CASSLLSDSGISGANVLTF.

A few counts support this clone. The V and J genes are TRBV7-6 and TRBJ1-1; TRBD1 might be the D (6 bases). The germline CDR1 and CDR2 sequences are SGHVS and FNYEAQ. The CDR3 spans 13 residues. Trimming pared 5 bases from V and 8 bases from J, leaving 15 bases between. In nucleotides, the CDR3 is TGTGCCAGCAGCCCCATGCCGGGGACAGAAGCTTTCTTT. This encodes CASSPMPGTEAFF.

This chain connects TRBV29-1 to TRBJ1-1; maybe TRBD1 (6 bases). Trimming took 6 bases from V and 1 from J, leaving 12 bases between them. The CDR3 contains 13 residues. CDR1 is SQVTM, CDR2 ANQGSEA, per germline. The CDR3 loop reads CSVVQGKNTEAFF. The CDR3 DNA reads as TGCAGCGTGGTACAGGGTAAGAACACTGAAGCTTTCTTT.

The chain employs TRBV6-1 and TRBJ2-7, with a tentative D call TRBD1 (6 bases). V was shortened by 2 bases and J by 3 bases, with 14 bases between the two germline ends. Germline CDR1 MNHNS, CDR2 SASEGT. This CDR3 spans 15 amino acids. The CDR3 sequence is CASSESGGQHYEQYF. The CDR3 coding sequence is TGTGCCAGCAGTGAATCAGGAGGACAGCACTACGAGCAGTACTTC.

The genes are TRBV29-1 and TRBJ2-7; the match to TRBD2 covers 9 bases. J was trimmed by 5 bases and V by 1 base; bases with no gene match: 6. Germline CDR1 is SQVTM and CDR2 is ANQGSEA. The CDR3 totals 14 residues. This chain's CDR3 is CSVEGASGADEQYF. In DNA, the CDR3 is TGCAGCGTTGAAGGGGCTAGCGGGGCCGACGAGCAGTACTTC.

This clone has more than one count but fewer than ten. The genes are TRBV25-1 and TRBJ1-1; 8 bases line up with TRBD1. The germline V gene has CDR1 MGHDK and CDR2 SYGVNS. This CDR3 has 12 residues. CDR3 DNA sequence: TGTGCATCTGGACAGGGTGAAACTGAAGCTTTCTTT. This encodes CASGQGETEAFF.

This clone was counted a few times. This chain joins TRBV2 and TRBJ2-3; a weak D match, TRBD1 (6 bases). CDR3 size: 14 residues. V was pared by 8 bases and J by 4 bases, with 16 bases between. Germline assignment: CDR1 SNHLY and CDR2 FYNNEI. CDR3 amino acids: CASPKGDRADTQYF. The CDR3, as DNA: TGTGCCAGCCCGAAGGGGGATAGGGCAGATACGCAGTATTTT.